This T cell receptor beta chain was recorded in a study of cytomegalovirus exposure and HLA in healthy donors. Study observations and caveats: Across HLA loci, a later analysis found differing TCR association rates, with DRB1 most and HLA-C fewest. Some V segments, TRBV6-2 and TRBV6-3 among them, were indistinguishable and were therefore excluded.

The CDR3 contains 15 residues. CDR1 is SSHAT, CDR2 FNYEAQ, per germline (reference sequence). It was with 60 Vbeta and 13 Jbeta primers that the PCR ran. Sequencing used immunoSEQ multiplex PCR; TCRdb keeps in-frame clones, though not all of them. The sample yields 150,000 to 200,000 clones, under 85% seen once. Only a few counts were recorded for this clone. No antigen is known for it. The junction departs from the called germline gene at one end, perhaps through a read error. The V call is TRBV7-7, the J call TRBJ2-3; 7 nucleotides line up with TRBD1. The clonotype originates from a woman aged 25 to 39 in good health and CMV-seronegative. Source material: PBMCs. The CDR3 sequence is CASSLGRGRTDTQYF. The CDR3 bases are TGTGCTAGCAGCTTAGGTAGGGGGCGCACAGATACGCAGTATTTT.